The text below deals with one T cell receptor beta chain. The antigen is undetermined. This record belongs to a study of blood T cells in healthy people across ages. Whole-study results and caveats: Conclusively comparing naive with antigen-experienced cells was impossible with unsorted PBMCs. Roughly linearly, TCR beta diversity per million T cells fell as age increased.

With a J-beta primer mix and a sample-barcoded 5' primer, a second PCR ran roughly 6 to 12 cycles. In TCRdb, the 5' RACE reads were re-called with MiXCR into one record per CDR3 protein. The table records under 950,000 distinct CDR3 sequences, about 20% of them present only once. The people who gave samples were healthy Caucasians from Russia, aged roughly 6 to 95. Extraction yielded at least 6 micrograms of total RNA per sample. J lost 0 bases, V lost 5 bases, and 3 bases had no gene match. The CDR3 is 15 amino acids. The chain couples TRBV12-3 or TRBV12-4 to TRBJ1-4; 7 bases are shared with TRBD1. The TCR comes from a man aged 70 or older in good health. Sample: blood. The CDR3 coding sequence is TGTGCCAGCAGTGTTGGACAGGCAACTAATGAAAAACTGTTTTTT. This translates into CASSVGQATNEKLFF.